Presented here are 31 T cell receptor beta chains from one specimen sequenced in a study of blood T cells in healthy people across ages. It was with a sample-barcoded 5' primer and a J-beta primer mix that a second PCR of about 7 to 12 cycles was run. TCRdb re-derived calls from the 5' RACE reads in MiXCR, one entry per CDR3 protein. The table lists 1.5 million to 2 million distinct CDR3 sequences, 25% to 30% of them singletons. Sequencing was performed on blood. Every receptor here comes from a woman aged 25-40 years in good health.

V is TRBV6-1 and J is TRBJ1-1, with 9 bases identical to TRBD1. J was trimmed by 0 bases and V by 5 bases; bases with no gene match: 10. The germline V gene has CDR1 MNHNS and CDR2 SASEGT. This CDR3 contains 17 residues. The chain's CDR3 is CASSKTGGRTMNTEAFF. The CDR3 nucleotides are TGTGCCAGCAGTAAAACAGGGGGCCGGACTATGAACACTGAAGCTTTCTTT.

The chain joins TRBV6-6 to TRBJ2-5, with 7 bases identical to TRBD2. J was trimmed by 3 bases and V by 6 bases; bases with no gene match: 7. The CDR3 consists of 14 residues. Germline CDR1 and CDR2: MNHNY and SVGAGI (reference sequence). The chain's CDR3 is CASRRAGWKETQYF. CDR3 nucleotide sequence: TGTGCCAGCAGGAGAGCGGGATGGAAAGAGACCCAGTACTTC.

The J gene is TRBJ2-5, the V gene TRBV5-1; 7 positions match TRBD1. The germline CDR1 and CDR2 sequences are SGHRS and YFSETQ. The trim removed 0 bases at V and 1 base at J, leaving 6 bases unmatched. The CDR3 totals 16 residues. The CDR3 spells CASSLGRQGFQETQYF. The CDR3 nucleotides read TGCGCCAGCAGCTTGGGGCGACAGGGTTTCCAAGAGACCCAGTACTTC.

This clonotype was found a few times. This chain uses TRBV6-6 with TRBJ1-2; maybe TRBD1 (6 bases). CDR3 length equals 14 residues. CDR1 and CDR2 (germline): MNHNY, SVGAGI (reference sequence). V was trimmed by 7 bases and J by 8 bases, leaving 20 bases between them. The DNA for the CDR3 is TGTGCCAGCACTTTGGACGGTGGCAGGGGCGGCTACACCTTC. As protein: CASTLDGGRGGYTF.

This clonotype was observed a few times. This chain uses TRBV2 with TRBJ2-1, with D possibly matching TRBD2 (7 bases). V gave up 6 bases and J gave up 0 bases, with 15 bases separating them. This CDR3 has 16 residues. The germline V gene encodes CDR1 SNHLY and CDR2 FYNNEI. The CDR3 is CASSGGTPDSYNEQFF. CDR3 DNA sequence: TGTGCCAGCAGCGGGGGGACACCTGACTCCTACAATGAGCAGTTCTTC.

The V gene is TRBV20-1, the J gene TRBJ2-5; no reliable D call. The J call may not be correct, given that the DNA end is closer to TRBJ2-7. Germline CDR1 is DFQATT and CDR2 is SNEGSKA (reference sequence). The CDR3 length is 13 residues. The CDR3 DNA follows: TGCAGTGCTAGTGCCGGAATGAAGTCCGAGCAGTACTTC. Translated, it gives CSASAGMKSEQYF.

This clonotype was observed a few times. V usage is TRBV5-1 and J usage is TRBJ2-3, with D possibly being TRBD2 (5 bases). The CDR3 runs to 19 residues. V lost 0 bases to trimming and J lost 1 base, with 21 bases between them. CDR1 and CDR2 (germline): SGHRS, YFSETQ. The CDR3 bases are TGCGCCAGCAGCTTGGTGGTGACTAAGCGCCACGTGGGCACAGATACGCAGTATTTT. Its translation: CASSLVVTKRHVGTDTQYF.

With regard to this clonotype: A clone one base away is much larger, so this may be a read error. This chain connects TRBV20-1 to TRBJ2-7; 12 positions agree with TRBD1. The germline gives CDR1 DFQATT, CDR2 SNEGSKA (reference sequence). Losses at the gene ends were 5 bases for V and 2 bases for J; bases not matched to a gene: 7. The CDR3 is made up of 15 amino acids. This CDR3 reads CSAGAGTGGAYEQYF. As DNA, the CDR3 is TGCAGTGCTGGAGCCGGGACAGGGGGCGCCTACGAGCAGTACTTC.

The V call is TRBV27, the J call TRBJ1-5; no definite D call. From germline, CDR1 is MNHEY and CDR2 SMNVEV (reference sequence). This CDR3 region has 15 residues. The ends were cut back, 4 bases at V and 1 base at J, with 11 bases in the middle. The CDR3 nucleotides read TGTGCCAGCAGTTCCCGGAGACTGAGCAATCAGCCCCAGCATTTT. It yields the protein CASSSRRLSNQPQHF.

The chain is built from TRBV6-5 and TRBJ2-5; 8 bases line up with TRBD2. Matching the DNA end better, TRBJ2-7 makes the J call doubtful. The length of the CDR3 is 15 residues. The germline CDR1 and CDR2 sequences are MNHEY and SVGAGI. The DNA for the CDR3 is TGTGCCAGCAGTTCGTCGGGGGGGCCGGAAAACGAGCAGTACTTC. Protein sequence: CASSSSGGPENEQYF.

The chain links TRBV4-3 to TRBJ1-2, with a possible D match to TRBD1 (5 bases). The CDR3 contains 14 residues. Germline loops: CDR1 LGHNA, CDR2 YSLEER. V dropped 0 bases and J dropped 6 bases, with 11 bases sitting between them. Here the CDR3 DNA reads TGCGCCAGCAGCCAAGATCTGGCAGGGAATGGCTACACCTTC. This gives the protein CASSQDLAGNGYTF.

V is TRBV18 and J is TRBJ2-1; no clear D gene. V was trimmed by 0 bases and J by 9 bases, leaving 12 bases between them. Germline CDR1 and CDR2: KGHSH and LQKENI. This CDR3 region has 14 residues. The CDR3 nucleotides read TGTGCCAGCTCACCACCATCCCGGGTCCGTGAGCAGTTCTTC. It yields the protein CASSPPSRVREQFF.

V usage is TRBV11-2 and J usage is TRBJ2-2, with 13 bases identical to TRBD2. CDR1 and CDR2 from the germline V gene are SGHAT and FQNNGV. The CDR3 totals 19 residues. The V segment lost 6 bases and the J segment 1 base; nucleotides outside the gene matches: 11. The CDR3 sequence: CASSQWTSGGLMNTGELFF. The CDR3 DNA follows: TGTGCCAGCAGTCAATGGACTAGCGGGGGCCTAATGAACACCGGGGAGCTGTTTTTT.

The V and J genes are TRBV20-1 and TRBJ1-4; D is undetermined. The CDR3 runs 13 residues. Germline CDR1 reads DFQATT; CDR2 reads SNEGSKA (reference sequence). V dropped 3 bases and J dropped 2 bases, with 7 bases sitting between them. Here the CDR3 DNA reads TGCAGTGCTAGTCGAGGGACTAATGAAAAACTGTTTTTT. Its protein is CSASRGTNEKLFF.

The rearrangement joins TRBV7-9 to TRBJ2-5; 13 bases fit TRBD2. Germline V gives CDR1 SEHNR, CDR2 FQNEAQ (reference sequence). The trim removed 2 bases at V and 2 bases at J, leaving 2 bases unmatched. The CDR3 sequence is 16 residues long. Written as DNA, the CDR3 is TGTGCCAGCAGCTTAACGGGACTAGCGGGGCAAGAGACCCAGTACTTC. Amino acid sequence: CASSLTGLAGQETQYF.

The gene calls are TRBV2 and TRBJ1-1; TRBD1 matches at 7 bases. CDR3 length: 15 amino acids. CDR1 and CDR2 from the germline V gene are SNHLY and FYNNEI. The V and J ends lost 6 bases and 4 bases, in that order; junction bases with no gene match: 11. The CDR3, as DNA: TGTGCCAGCAGCCGCGTTGCCAGGGGGGCCACTGAAGCTTTCTTT. This encodes CASSRVARGATEAFF. The variable domain in full, completed from reference TRBV2 and TRBJ1-1, reads EPEVTQTPSHQVTQMGQEVILRCVPISNHLYFYWYRQILGQKVEFLVSFYNNEISEKSEIFDDQFSVERPDGSNFTLKIRSTKLEDSAMYFCASSRVARGATEAFFGQGTRLTVV.

Ten or more counts support this clonotype. The chain carries TRBV7-2 and TRBJ2-1; 7 nucleotides line up with TRBD2. The germline CDR1 and CDR2 sequences are SGHTA and FQGNSA. The CDR3 consists of 14 residues. V trimming: 1 base; J trimming: 6 bases; junction bases outside the gene matches: 3. CDR3 DNA: TGTGCCAGCAGCTTAGGTTGGGGGGGCAATGAGCAGTTCTTC. Translation: CASSLGWGGNEQFF.

This clonotype was picked up a small number of times. The chain couples TRBV20-1 to TRBJ1-1; D is possibly TRBD1 (5 bases). The V end was cut by 1 base, the J end by 6 bases, with 18 bases between. The CDR3 consists of 15 residues. The V gene's germline CDR1 is DFQATT and CDR2 SNEGSKA (reference sequence). CDR3: CSARVSRGSLSEAFF. The CDR3 DNA follows: TGCAGTGCTAGAGTTTCCCGGGGCTCTCTATCTGAAGCTTTCTTT.

This clonotype was found many times. The CDR3 nucleotides are TGTGCCATCAGTGGAACAGGCCCTGACCAAGAGACCCAGTACTTC. This translates into CAISGTGPDQETQYF. V gene TRBV10-3 combines with J gene TRBJ2-5; maybe TRBD1 (5 bases). The V and J ends lost 4 bases and 0 bases respectively, with 12 bases between them. Germline CDR1 reads ENHRY; CDR2 reads SYGVKD. This CDR3 region has 15 residues.

J is TRBJ1-1 and V is TRBV7-2; D is unclear. The germline CDR1 and CDR2 sequences are SGHTA and FQGNSA. The CDR3 extends over 15 amino acids. With 2 bases removed from V and 1 base from J, the gap between germline ends came to 11 bases. The CDR3 nucleotides read TGTGCCAGCAGCTTAAGACCCCGAGGGAACACTGAAGCTTTCTTT. It translates to CASSLRPRGNTEAFF. Based on the CDR3 plus reference TRBV7-2 and TRBJ1-1, the full variable domain is GAGVSQSPSNKVTEKGKDVELRCDPISGHTALYWYRQSLGQGLEFLIYFQGNSAPDKSGLPSDRFSAERTGGSVSTLTIQRTQQEDSAVYLCASSLRPRGNTEAFFGQGTRLTVV.

This clonotype was found once. With a much larger clone just one base away, this may be a read error. DNA of the CDR3: TGTGCCATCGGACAGAGCTACGAGCAGTACTTC. Residues: CAIGQSYEQYF. This chain connects TRBV10-3 to TRBJ2-7, with TRBD1 as a possible D gene (6 bases). The CDR3 covers 11 residues. V gave up 8 bases and J gave up 3 bases, with 8 bases separating them. Germline CDR1 ENHRY, CDR2 SYGVKD.

V gene TRBV6-1 combines with J gene TRBJ1-1; 7 bases are shared with TRBD1. The J segment lost 0 bases and the V segment lost 10 bases, leaving 8 bases of the junction unmatched. CDR3 length: 14 residues. CDR1 and CDR2 from the germline V gene are MNHNS and SASEGT. The CDR3 sequence is CATLEGAVNTEAFF. The CDR3 coding sequence is TGTGCCACCCTCGAGGGGGCCGTGAACACTGAAGCTTTCTTT.

As for this clonotype: One end of the junction is discordant with germline, which a read error may explain. This chain connects TRBV29-1 to TRBJ1-1, with a tentative D call TRBD1 (6 bases). Looked up from germline, CDR1 is SQVTM and CDR2 is ANQGSEA. The length of the CDR3 is 12 residues. The CDR3 reads CCVREGGTEAFF. The CDR3 DNA sequence: TGCTGCGTTAGGGAGGGGGGCACTGAAGCTTTCTTT.

The chain has TRBV7-2 and TRBJ2-1, with 7 nucleotides matching TRBD2. The CDR3 contains 13 residues. Germline-derived CDR1 and CDR2 are SGHTA and FQGNSA. V lost 8 bases, J lost 6 bases, and 7 bases stayed unmatched. CDR3 loop: CASGAIAGNEQFF. As DNA, the CDR3 is TGTGCCAGCGGAGCTATAGCGGGCAATGAGCAGTTCTTC.

V usage is TRBV28 and J usage is TRBJ2-3; perhaps TRBD1 as D (6 bases). The V end lost 4 bases, the J end lost 2 bases, and 16 bases lay between the germline ends. The CDR3 totals 16 residues. Germline loops: CDR1 MDHEN, CDR2 SYDVKM. DNA of the CDR3: TGTGCCAGCAGTTCCCTGCGGACAGCGTCCACAGATACGCAGTATTTT. Encoded protein: CASSSLRTASTDTQYF.

This clonotype was seen repeatedly, ten times or more. This CDR3 is CASSLEARGTDTQYF. In DNA form, the CDR3 reads TGTGCCAGCAGCTTAGAAGCAAGGGGAACAGATACGCAGTATTTT. V is TRBV7-2 and J is TRBJ2-3, with D perhaps matching TRBD1 (5 bases). CDR3 length: 15 amino acids. Trimming removed 1 base at V and 3 bases at J, with 11 bases between. Germline CDR1 reads SGHTA; CDR2 reads FQGNSA. The full variable domain, completed using reference TRBV7-2 and TRBJ2-3, is GAGVSQSPSNKVTEKGKDVELRCDPISGHTALYWYRQSLGQGLEFLIYFQGNSAPDKSGLPSDRFSAERTGGSVSTLTIQRTQQEDSAVYLCASSLEARGTDTQYFGPGTRLTVL.

This clonotype was picked up a small number of times. The chain is built from TRBV2 and TRBJ2-1; tentative D call: TRBD2 (6 bases). Per germline, CDR1 SNHLY and CDR2 FYNNEI. This CDR3 has 17 residues. Trimming removed 2 bases at V and 4 bases at J, with 18 bases between. The CDR3 sequence: CASSEFPPRERYNEQFF. In DNA, the CDR3 is TGTGCCAGCAGTGAATTCCCCCCCCGGGAGAGATACAATGAGCAGTTCTTC.

The genes are TRBV6-1 and TRBJ2-1, with 12 positions matching TRBD1. The trim removed 9 bases at V and 10 bases at J, leaving 16 bases unmatched. Looked up from germline, CDR1 is MNHNS and CDR2 is SASEGT. The CDR3 spans 16 residues. CDR3 amino acids: CASSTLPGQGAQEQFF. The CDR3 bases are TGTGCCAGTTCAACACTGCCGGGACAGGGGGCACAGGAGCAGTTCTTC.

This clonotype has a handful of counts. This chain joins TRBV10-3 and TRBJ2-7; D gene ambiguous. The CDR3 has 15 amino acids. CDR1 ENHRY and CDR2 SYGVKD come from the germline V gene. V lost 2 bases and J 0 bases, leaving 11 bases between the germline ends. CDR3 region: CAISEGRQDSYEQYF. The CDR3 coding sequence is TGTGCCATCAGTGAGGGAAGGCAGGACTCCTACGAGCAGTACTTC.

Points on this clonotype: An end of the junction differs from the germline gene, which may be a read error. The rearrangement links TRBV5-1 to TRBJ2-7; D may be TRBD2 (5 bases). The CDR3 runs 13 residues. From germline, CDR1 is SGHRS and CDR2 YFSETQ. This CDR3 is CASSHPSGYGQYF. CDR3 nucleotide sequence: TGCGCCAGCAGCCACCCGTCGGGGTACGGGCAGTACTTC.

This clonotype was seen only a few times. The V gene is TRBV5-6, the J gene TRBJ1-2; the match to TRBD1 covers 9 bases. The germline gives CDR1 SGHDT, CDR2 YYEEEE. The CDR3 consists of 14 residues. Trimming removed 2 bases from V and 4 bases from J; junction bases left unmatched: 3. The CDR3, as DNA: TGTGCCAGCAGCTTTGGGACAGGGACCTATGGCTACACCTTC. This encodes CASSFGTGTYGYTF. Drawing the rest from reference TRBV5-6 and TRBJ1-2, the complete variable domain is DAGVTQSPTHLIKTRGQQVTLRCSPKSGHDTVSWYQQALGQGPQFIFQYYEEEERQRGNFPDRFSGHQFPNYSSELNVNALLLGDSALYLCASSFGTGTYGYTFGSGTRLTVV.